One sample yielded the 15 T cell receptor beta chains listed below, sequenced in a study of liver allograft versus peripheral blood T cells. The wider study: Intrahepatic T cell receptor repertoires from transplanted livers were compared against repertoires in recipients' peripheral blood.

One entry per CDR3 protein results from TCRdb running MiXCR on the reads. The data contain 8,500 or so distinct CDR3 sequences, approximately 26% of them singletons. These receptors all stem from a human patient who had a liver transplant. The T cells may come from the graft donor.

V gene TRBV7-3 combines with J gene TRBJ2-5, with 12 nucleotides matching TRBD2. V shed 2 bases and J 5 bases; nucleotides not matched to a gene: 3. From germline, CDR1 is SGHTA and CDR2 FQGTGA. This CDR3 region has 15 residues. CDR3 residues: CASSLLAGGHETQYF. CDR3 sequence (DNA): TGTGCCAGCAGCTTACTAGCGGGGGGGCACGAGACCCAGTACTTC. Drawing the rest from reference TRBV7-3 and TRBJ2-5, the complete variable domain is GAGVSQTPSNKVTEKGKYVELRCDPISGHTALYWYRQSLGQGPEFLIYFQGTGAADDSGLPNDRFFAVRPEGSVSTLKIQRTERGDSAVYLCASSLLAGGHETQYFGPGTRLLVL.

The gene calls are TRBV19 and TRBJ1-2, with 7 bases identical to TRBD1. Germline V gene lookup returns CDR1 LNHDA and CDR2 SQIVND (reference sequence). The CDR3 sequence is 12 residues long. With V trimmed by 6 bases and J by 4 bases, 2 bases remained unmatched. This CDR3 reads CASSAGGYGYTF. The CDR3 DNA reads as TGTGCCAGTAGCGCAGGGGGCTATGGCTACACCTTC.

This clonotype is labeled as medium-sized. The chain links TRBV19 to TRBJ1-3; D remains ambiguous. Germline loops: CDR1 LNHDA, CDR2 SQIVND (reference sequence). The V and J ends lost 4 bases and 0 bases respectively, with 7 bases between them. The length of the CDR3 is 14 residues. This CDR3 reads CASSSSRSGNTIYF. As DNA, the CDR3 is TGTGCCAGTAGTAGCAGTCGCTCTGGAAACACCATATATTTT.

The CDR3 DNA reads TGTGCCAGCAGCCCAGCTCCCCCCACAGGCGACCCTTCAGCCAAAAACATTCAGTACTTC. It translates to CASSPAPPTGDPSAKNIQYF. The chain is built from TRBV11-2 and TRBJ2-4, with a possible D match to TRBD1 (5 bases). Germline V gene sequence: CDR1 SGHAT, CDR2 FQNNGV. This CDR3 has 20 amino acids. The V gene lost 5 bases and the J gene lost 0 bases, with 26 bases spanning the gap.

Concerning this clonotype: Given a much more abundant clone one base away, this may be a read error. This chain connects TRBV7-9 to TRBJ1-5; weak D call: TRBD1 (6 bases). Germline CDR1 is SEHNR and CDR2 is FQNEAQ (reference sequence). Trimming pared 6 bases from V and 4 bases from J, leaving 10 bases between. The CDR3 is made up of 13 amino acids. CDR3 sequence (DNA): TGTGCCAGCAGGGACAGCCCAAATCAGCCCCAGCATTTT. Amino acids: CASRDSPNQPQHF.

The CDR3 reads CASSWTGDSPLHF. The CDR3, as DNA: TGTGCCAGCAGTTGGACAGGGGATTCACCCCTCCACTTT. The rearrangement joins TRBV6-5 to TRBJ1-6; TRBD1 agrees at 9 bases. The CDR3 consists of 13 residues. V lost 4 bases and J lost 8; bases outside the gene matches: 0. Looked up from germline, CDR1 is MNHEY and CDR2 is SVGAGI.

This clonotype is termed medium-sized. This sequence joins TRBV7-2 and TRBJ2-7; D gene ambiguous. The CDR3 extends over 14 amino acids. Germline values: CDR1 SGHTA, CDR2 FQGNSA. Trimming took 3 bases from V and 4 from J, leaving 13 bases between them. The CDR3 here is CASSFLQTEYEQYF. DNA of the CDR3: TGTGCCAGCAGCTTCCTTCAGACTGAGTACGAGCAGTACTTC.

To note about this clonotype: Just one base apart from a much larger clone, this may be a read error. The chain recombines TRBV6-1 with TRBJ2-3, with TRBD1 matching over 9 bases. Germline V CDR1 and CDR2: MNHNS, SASEGT. The CDR3 length is 14 residues. V shed 10 bases, J shed 3 bases, and the junction held 8 bases outside the gene matches. In DNA, the CDR3 is TGTGCCAACATTCAGGACAGGGGAACAGATACGCAGTATTTT. This translates into CANIQDRGTDTQYF.

The V call is TRBV5-6, the J call TRBJ2-3, with no clear D. Trimming stripped 0 bases from V and 4 bases from J, with 3 bases between. This CDR3 contains 12 residues. Germline CDR1 is SGHDT and CDR2 is YYEEEE. Here the CDR3 reads CASSLAADTQYF. CDR3 coding DNA: TGTGCCAGCAGCTTGGCCGCAGATACGCAGTATTTT.

The chain uses TRBV28 and TRBJ2-7, with a possible D match to TRBD1 (6 bases). V was shortened by 7 bases and J by 4 bases, with 11 bases between the two germline ends. The CDR3 spans 12 residues. The germline gives CDR1 MDHEN, CDR2 SYDVKM. As DNA, the CDR3 is TGTGCCAGCAAAACAGGGTCTTACGAGCAGTACTTC. Protein: CASKTGSYEQYF.

Ten or more counts support this clonotype. J is TRBJ1-3 and V is TRBV7-2, with unresolved D. Germline V gene lookup returns CDR1 SGHTA and CDR2 FQGNSA. The V and J ends lost 1 base and 5 bases respectively, with 9 bases between them. CDR3 length: 14 amino acids. The CDR3 DNA reads TGTGCCAGCAGCTTAGGGAATTTCAGAAACACCATATATTTT. It codes for CASSLGNFRNTIYF.

On this clonotype: A read error is possible here, since a much larger clone lies one base away. V usage is TRBV6-1 and J usage is TRBJ1-1; D may be TRBD1 (5 bases). Germline V gene sequence: CDR1 MNHNS, CDR2 SASEGT. The CDR3 contains 13 residues. Trimming removed 2 bases at V and 5 bases at J, with 9 bases between. CDR3 residues: CASSESKGTEAFF. CDR3 bases: TGTGCCAGCAGTGAATCGAAGGGGACTGAAGCTTTCTTT.

By its share, this clonotype is medium-sized. V usage is TRBV30 and J usage is TRBJ1-2, with a possible D match to TRBD1 (6 bases). V was shortened by 4 bases and J by 2 bases, with 14 bases between the two germline ends. Germline-derived CDR1 and CDR2 are GTSNPN and SVGIG (reference sequence). This CDR3 is 14 amino acids long. This CDR3 is CAWTRGARNYGYTF. CDR3 sequence (DNA): TGTGCCTGGACCCGGGGGGCGCGGAACTATGGCTACACCTTC.

The chain joins TRBV6-1 to TRBJ2-7; 7 nucleotides line up with TRBD1. Germline V gives CDR1 MNHNS, CDR2 SASEGT. V trimming: 2 bases; J trimming: 6 bases; junction bases outside the gene matches: 13. This CDR3 is built from 16 residues. The CDR3 loop is CASSELRGDRAGEQYF. The DNA for the CDR3 is TGTGCCAGCAGTGAACTCAGAGGAGACAGGGCGGGCGAGCAGTACTTC.

Worth noting for this clonotype: A far larger clone differs by one base, so this is likely a read error. The V gene is TRBV6-2 or TRBV6-3, the J gene TRBJ1-6, with a weak D call TRBD1 (6 bases). The CDR3 consists of 15 residues. Trimming cost V 5 bases and J 7 bases, with 15 bases left between them. The V gene's germline CDR1 is MNHEY and CDR2 SVGEGT. The DNA for the CDR3 is TGTGCCAGCAGTGGCCAGACAGGAGAGAATTCACCCCTCCACTTT. Amino acid sequence: CASSGQTGENSPLHF.